A single sample is the source of the 28 T cell receptor beta chains below, sequenced in a study of shared clonotypes between healthy human individuals (TCRdb year 2020). For the CD8 naive samples, CD45RO-negative cells were positively selected for CCR7, yielding a CD45RA+CCR7+ population from which TemRA cells were excluded. The library relied on the immunoSEQ multiplex PCR assay. The table comes from immuneACCESS by way of TCRdb, which keeps in-frame sequences with V and J called. Part of the clones is missing from these tables; in studies checked, under half for an unresolved V gene and the rest for unknown reasons. Across this sample there are more than 2 million clones, with about 95% seen only once. Of the sample, 1% to 1.3% is held by the ten largest clones. Sequencing was done on a sample of naive CD8+ T cells sorted from blood. The sample's cell subset or site label, in plain terms: CD45RA+CCR7+. The receptors originated from a man aged 18 to 30 in good health.

The chain joins TRBV9 to TRBJ2-2, with TRBD1 identical over 10 bases. CDR1 is SGDLS and CDR2 is YYNGEE in the germline V gene. V shed 4 bases, J shed 3 bases, and the junction held 6 bases outside the gene matches. The CDR3 has 16 residues. The CDR3 DNA follows: TGTGCCAGCAGCCTAGGAGGACAGGGGGACACCGGGGAGCTGTTTTTT. Translated, it gives CASSLGGQGDTGELFF.

The J gene is TRBJ1-4, the V gene TRBV19, with D possibly being TRBD1 (6 bases). CDR1 is LNHDA and CDR2 is SQIVND in the germline V gene (reference sequence). Trimming removed 5 bases from V and 0 bases from J, with 13 bases in between. The CDR3 extends over 16 amino acids. Here the CDR3 DNA reads TGTGCCAGTAGTGCCACAGGGTTAGCAACTAATGAAAAACTGTTTTTT. Translation: CASSATGLATNEKLFF.

The chain combines TRBV4-2 with TRBJ2-1, with TRBD2 as a possible D gene (5 bases). Per germline, CDR1 LGHNA and CDR2 YNFKEQ. The CDR3 covers 12 residues. V was cut by 3 bases and J by 10 bases, with 10 bases left in between. CDR3 protein: CASSQLGVEQFF. Here the CDR3 DNA reads TGTGCCAGCAGCCAGCTCGGGGTAGAGCAGTTCTTC.

Of note for this clone: The sample carries other DNA sequences with the same CDR3. The chain joins TRBV29-1 to TRBJ2-2; a weak D match, TRBD1 (6 bases). The CDR3 covers 13 residues. Germline V gene data show CDR1 as SQVTM and CDR2 as ANQGSEA. Trimming stripped 6 bases from V and 2 bases from J, with 10 bases between. The CDR3 spells CSVRDTNTGELFF. CDR3 nucleotides: TGCAGCGTCCGGGACACCAACACCGGGGAGCTGTTTTTT.

The rearrangement uses TRBV10-2 and TRBJ1-1; D not resolved. The CDR3 length is 13 residues. Looked up from germline, CDR1 is WSHSY and CDR2 is SAAADI. The germline V and J ends were trimmed by 7 bases and 4 bases, with 13 bases remaining between them. Here the CDR3 reads CASTSGRTTEAFF. The DNA for the CDR3 is TGCGCCAGCACCTCCGGGAGGACCACTGAAGCTTTCTTT.

V is TRBV9 and J is TRBJ1-5; D remains unclear. CDR3 length: 14 residues. Trimming cost V 3 bases and J 3 bases, with 10 bases left between them. CDR1 is SGDLS and CDR2 is YYNGEE in the germline V gene. The CDR3: CASSATDYNQPQHF. In nucleotides, the CDR3 is TGTGCCAGCAGCGCTACCGATTACAATCAGCCCCAGCATTTT.

Written as DNA, the CDR3 is TGTGCCAGCAGCCAAGTGGATCTAGCTGCGAGCTCCTACGAGCAGTACTTC. It translates to CASSQVDLAASSYEQYF. The chain uses TRBV4-2 and TRBJ2-7; D might be TRBD2 (5 bases). The germline V gene encodes CDR1 LGHNA and CDR2 YNFKEQ. This CDR3 has 17 residues. V lost 1 base and J lost 0, with 16 bases in between.

The chain couples TRBV28 to TRBJ1-6; 8 bases fit TRBD1. J lost 8 bases, V lost 6 bases, and 12 bases had no gene match. CDR1 and CDR2 (germline): MDHEN, SYDVKM. This CDR3 has 16 residues. CDR3 DNA sequence: TGTGCCAGCAGCAAAACAGGGGGATCTTGGGATTCACCCCTCCACTTT. Its protein is CASSKTGGSWDSPLHF.

This chain connects TRBV5-6 to TRBJ2-7; 10 bases match TRBD1. The CDR3 length is 15 residues. V lost 2 bases and J lost 5; bases outside the gene matches: 7. The germline V gene encodes CDR1 SGHDT and CDR2 YYEEEE. The CDR3 sequence is CASSLIRDRGNEQYF. In nucleotides, the CDR3 is TGTGCCAGCAGCTTAATCCGGGACAGGGGAAACGAGCAGTACTTC.

The chain carries TRBV27 and TRBJ2-7; D is perhaps TRBD2 (7 bases). The CDR3 loop spans 14 amino acids. Germline CDR1 reads MNHEY; CDR2 reads SMNVEV (reference sequence). Trimming pared 4 bases from V and 2 bases from J, leaving 12 bases between. The CDR3: CASSSTGLAYEQYF. The DNA of the CDR3 is TGTGCCAGCAGTTCGACAGGACTAGCCTACGAGCAGTACTTC.

The chain joins TRBV5-5 to TRBJ1-4; the D gene is possibly TRBD1 (5 bases). The CDR3 runs to 14 residues. The V gene's germline CDR1 is SGHKS and CDR2 YYEKEE (reference sequence). V was shortened by 5 bases and J by 8 bases, with 16 bases between the two germline ends. The CDR3 loop is CASSWMGELEKLFF. CDR3 bases: TGTGCCAGCAGTTGGATGGGGGAACTCGAAAAACTGTTTTTT.

The chain recombines TRBV30 with TRBJ1-4; D call uncertain. The V gene's germline CDR1 is GTSNPN and CDR2 SVGIG (reference sequence). The CDR3 extends over 14 amino acids. V lost 2 bases, J lost 0 bases, and 7 bases lay in between. CDR3 region: CAWSFTSTNEKLFF. The CDR3 DNA sequence: TGTGCCTGGAGTTTTACCTCAACTAATGAAAAACTGTTTTTT.

The genes are TRBV30 and TRBJ2-3; TRBD2 agrees at 9 bases. The germline gives CDR1 GTSNPN, CDR2 SVGIG (reference sequence). The V segment lost 4 bases and the J segment 3 bases; nucleotides outside the gene matches: 5. The CDR3 extends over 14 amino acids. The CDR3 DNA follows: TGTGCCTGGACGCTAGCGGGGATAACAGATACGCAGTATTTT. This encodes CAWTLAGITDTQYF.

The rearrangement uses TRBV30 and TRBJ2-5; D not certain. The closer fit of TRBJ2-7 to the DNA end suggests the J call may be wrong. Per germline, CDR1 GTSNPN and CDR2 SVGIG (reference sequence). The CDR3 runs 13 residues. The chain's CDR3 is CASDTLYSYEQYF. The CDR3 region has the DNA TGTGCCAGCGATACGCTTTACTCCTACGAGCAGTACTTC.

This chain joins TRBV7-9 and TRBJ2-3, with 10 bases lining up with TRBD1. Trimming took 5 bases from V and 14 from J; bases not matched to a gene: 4. Germline CDR1 reads SEHNR; CDR2 reads FQNEAQ (reference sequence). The CDR3 totals 11 residues. The CDR3 nucleotides are TGTGCCAGCAGCCCTGGACAGGGGGTGTATTTT. As protein: CASSPGQGVYF.

The J gene is TRBJ2-7, the V gene TRBV5-1; 7 bases are shared with TRBD1. CDR1 and CDR2 from the germline V gene are SGHRS and YFSETQ. V lost 3 bases to trimming and J lost 4 bases; unmatched junction nucleotides: 10. The CDR3 is 15 amino acids. For the CDR3, the DNA is TGCGCCAGCAGCTGGACGGCAGGGGGACAATACGAGCAGTACTTC. This encodes CASSWTAGGQYEQYF.

The CDR3 nucleotides are TGTGCCAGCAGTGAATTCCTGGGGGGCTACTACGAGCAGTACTTC. Encoded protein: CASSEFLGGYYEQYF. V is TRBV25-1 and J is TRBJ2-7; D might be TRBD1 or TRBD2, each matching 6 bases. The CDR3 length is 15 residues. Germline CDR1 MGHDK, CDR2 SYGVNS. Trimming removed 1 base at V and 3 bases at J, with 13 bases between.

The chain links TRBV11-2 to TRBJ2-7; 7 nucleotides match TRBD2. The V segment lost 1 base and the J segment 0 bases; nucleotides outside the gene matches: 3. The V gene's germline CDR1 is SGHAT and CDR2 FQNNGV. The CDR3 runs to 15 residues. This chain's CDR3 is CASSLGSGDSYEQYF. CDR3 nucleotides: TGTGCCAGCAGCTTAGGCAGCGGGGACTCCTACGAGCAGTACTTC.

This chain uses TRBV5-3 with TRBJ1-3; 7 bases align to TRBD1. TRBV5-3 is designated an ORF whose function remains uncertain. The CDR3 contains 15 residues. V trimming: 4 bases; J trimming: 0 bases; junction bases outside the gene matches: 4. The CDR3 loop reads CARSPGQLSGNTIYF. For the CDR3, the DNA is TGTGCCAGAAGCCCGGGACAGCTCTCTGGAAACACCATATATTTT.

The chain combines TRBV6-5 with TRBJ1-1, with D perhaps matching TRBD1 (5 bases). Germline V gives CDR1 MNHEY, CDR2 SVGAGI. Deletions cut 6 bases from V and 4 bases from J, with 12 bases between. The CDR3 is 13 amino acids. CDR3 residues: CASSPRGSTEAFF. As DNA, the CDR3 is TGTGCCAGCAGCCCCCGGGGGAGCACTGAAGCTTTCTTT.

This rearrangement joins TRBV19 to TRBJ2-2, with TRBD2 as a possible D gene (6 bases). Germline values: CDR1 LNHDA, CDR2 SQIVND (reference sequence). Trimming stripped 6 bases from V and 0 bases from J, with 11 bases between. CDR3 length: 15 residues. CDR3 nucleotides: TGTGCCAGTAGCGCTAGCGTGACGAACACCGGGGAGCTGTTTTTT. It translates to CASSASVTNTGELFF.

In DNA, the CDR3 is TGCGCCAGCAGCCAAGTTGGAGAGGGGGCGTATTACTATGGCTACACCTTC. Translation gives CASSQVGEGAYYYGYTF. This rearrangement joins TRBV4-1 to TRBJ1-2; the match to TRBD1 covers 7 bases. Looked up from germline, CDR1 is MGHRA and CDR2 is YSYEKL. The CDR3 contains 17 residues. V was clipped by 1 base and J by 3 bases; unmatched bases: 11.

The CDR3 region has the DNA TGTGCCAGCAGTACCCCCGGGGTGGGTGGCTACACCTTC. Amino acids: CASSTPGVGGYTF. This rearrangement joins TRBV28 to TRBJ1-2; D not resolved. The germline CDR1 and CDR2 sequences are MDHEN and SYDVKM. The V end lost 5 bases, the J end lost 7 bases, and 14 bases lay between the germline ends. The CDR3 loop spans 13 amino acids.

The chain couples TRBV6-5 to TRBJ2-3, with TRBD2 as a possible D gene (5 bases). This CDR3 is 16 amino acids long. Germline lookup yields CDR1 MNHEY and CDR2 SVGAGI. The V gene lost 0 bases and the J gene lost 1 base, with 11 bases spanning the gap. In DNA, the CDR3 is TGTGCCAGCAGTTACTCTCCCGAGGGAGGCACAGATACGCAGTATTTT. Amino acids: CASSYSPEGGTDTQYF.

This chain uses TRBV29-1 with TRBJ2-5, with D possibly being TRBD1 (7 bases). CDR1 and CDR2 (germline): SQVTM, ANQGSEA. The CDR3 loop spans 13 amino acids. The V gene lost 7 bases and the J gene lost 4 bases, with 16 bases spanning the gap. The CDR3 nucleotides read TGCAGCGGGAGGGACAGCGGCCTAGAGACCCAGTACTTC. Translated, it gives CSGRDSGLETQYF.

This rearrangement joins TRBV6-1 to TRBJ2-7; D uncertain. The V gene's germline CDR1 is MNHNS and CDR2 SASEGT. Trimming took off 6 bases at V and 4 bases at J, with 13 bases between the two ends. CDR3 length: 13 residues. The CDR3 loop reads CASRLPGLYEQYF. The CDR3 nucleotides are TGTGCCAGCAGACTCCCGGGTCTATACGAGCAGTACTTC.

The gene calls are TRBV19 and TRBJ2-7, with a possible D match to TRBD2 (5 bases). The CDR3 length is 10 residues. V was shortened by 3 bases and J by 12 bases, with 9 bases between the two germline ends. Germline V gene data show CDR1 as LNHDA and CDR2 as SQIVND (reference sequence). CDR3 amino acids: CASSMLAGYF. The CDR3 bases are TGTGCCAGTAGTATGCTAGCAGGGTACTTC. The entire variable domain, with the rest obtained from reference TRBV19 and TRBJ2-7, is as follows: DGGITQSPKYLFRKEGQNVTLSCEQNLNHDAMYWYRQDPGQGLRLIYYSQIVNDFQKGDIAEGYSVSREKKESFPLTVTSAQKNPTAFYLCASSMLAGYFGPGTRLTVT.

The chain is built from TRBV5-6 and TRBJ2-7; the match to TRBD2 covers 7 bases. This CDR3 contains 14 residues. Germline V gene lookup returns CDR1 SGHDT and CDR2 YYEEEE. J gave up 2 bases and V 2 bases, and 4 bases lay outside the gene matches. CDR3 coding DNA: TGTGCCAGCAGCTTTGGGACTAAACCCTACGAGCAGTACTTC. Protein product: CASSFGTKPYEQYF.